The rows below give T cell receptor beta chains drawn from one sample of a study of T cell changes during pregnancy in multiple sclerosis. Profiled with immunoSEQ multiplex PCR; TCRdb holds only in-frame clones, not every one. The profile covers 90,000 to 100,000 clones, with approximately 92% appearing a single time and 3.5% to 4.5% taken by the ten largest. Sequenced here: peripheral blood, sampled in the first trimester of pregnancy. Source of these receptors: a female donor with multiple sclerosis, enrolled in a pregnancy study. Each CDR3 is given with its conserved first and last residue. The D gene is left open where the match is weak. Clone size is stated in some rows and not others, as once, few, many or a class when expanded.

clone_size: -; d_call: TRBD1; j_call: TRBJ1-1; v_call: TRBV6-5; cdr3_aa: CASSIYRGTEAFF; cdr3_nt: TGTGCCAGCAGCATATACAGGGGCACTGAAGCTTTCTTT
clone_size: -; d_call: TRBD1; j_call: TRBJ1-5; v_call: TRBV30; cdr3_aa: CAWNLGQGNQPQHF; cdr3_nt: TGTGCCTGGAACCTCGGACAGGGCAACCAGCCCCAGCATTTT
clone_size: -; d_call: TRBD2; j_call: TRBJ2-3; v_call: TRBV2; cdr3_aa: CASSFSLSGGPGDTQYF; cdr3_nt: TGTGCCAGCAGTTTCTCCCTTAGCGGGGGCCCCGGCGATACGCAGTATTTT
clone_size: -; d_call: TRBD1; j_call: TRBJ2-1; v_call: TRBV18; cdr3_aa: CASSPSGTGWDNEQFF; cdr3_nt: TGTGCCAGCTCACCATCCGGGACAGGGTGGGACAATGAGCAGTTCTTC
clone_size: -; d_call: TRBD2; j_call: TRBJ2-7; v_call: TRBV29-1; cdr3_aa: CSVAGTSGGASSEQYF; cdr3_nt: TGCAGCGTTGCCGGGACTAGCGGGGGGGCCTCAAGCGAGCAGTACTTC
clone_size: -; d_call: -; j_call: TRBJ1-2; v_call: TRBV25-1; cdr3_aa: CASSEIYRGQRDYGYTF; cdr3_nt: TGTGCCAGCAGTGAAATATATCGCGGACAGAGGGACTATGGCTACACCTTC
clone_size: -; d_call: -; j_call: TRBJ2-5; v_call: TRBV16; cdr3_aa: CASSQSTGMETQYF; cdr3_nt: TGTGCCAGCAGCCAATCAACGGGTATGGAGACCCAGTACTTC
clone_size: -; d_call: TRBD1; j_call: TRBJ2-7; v_call: TRBV4-1; cdr3_aa: CASSQYTQGSEQYF; cdr3_nt: TGCGCCAGCAGCCAATATACACAGGGGTCCGAGCAGTACTTC
clone_size: -; d_call: -; j_call: TRBJ1-1; v_call: TRBV5-4; cdr3_aa: CASSSAPAEAFF; cdr3_nt: TGTGCCAGCAGCTCCGCCCCGGCTGAAGCTTTCTTT
clone_size: -; d_call: -; j_call: TRBJ1-2; v_call: TRBV7-9; cdr3_aa: CASSLPSSYGYTF; cdr3_nt: TGTGCCAGCAGCTTACCCAGTTCCTATGGCTACACCTTC
clone_size: -; d_call: -; j_call: TRBJ2-2; v_call: TRBV7-9; cdr3_aa: CASRPIQGLGGELFF; cdr3_nt: TGTGCCAGCAGACCCATCCAGGGTTTAGGCGGGGAGCTGTTTTTT
clone_size: -; d_call: TRBD1; j_call: TRBJ1-2; v_call: TRBV19; cdr3_aa: CASIKDRGLNYGYTF; cdr3_nt: TGTGCCAGTATCAAGGACAGGGGGCTTAACTATGGCTACACCTTC
clone_size: -; d_call: -; j_call: TRBJ2-2; v_call: TRBV7-9; cdr3_aa: CASSLRETGELFF; cdr3_nt: TGTGCCAGCAGCTTACGGGAGACCGGGGAGCTGTTTTTT
clone_size: -; d_call: -; j_call: TRBJ1-1; v_call: TRBV6-1; cdr3_aa: CASSEAGSSTEAFF; cdr3_nt: TGTGCCAGCAGTGAAGCAGGGAGCAGCACTGAAGCTTTCTTT
clone_size: -; d_call: -; j_call: TRBJ2-2; v_call: TRBV29-1; cdr3_aa: CSVGTSAGELFF; cdr3_nt: TGCAGCGTTGGGACATCGGCCGGGGAGCTGTTTTTT
clone_size: once; d_call: TRBD1; j_call: TRBJ1-2; v_call: TRBV6-1; cdr3_aa: CASSEAPTTGYYGYTF; cdr3_nt: TGTGCCAGCAGTGAAGCCCCTACGACAGGGTACTATGGCTACACCTTC
clone_size: -; d_call: TRBD2; j_call: TRBJ2-3; v_call: TRBV5-1; cdr3_aa: CASSLNLAGGSTDTQYF; cdr3_nt: TGCGCCAGCAGTCTGAATCTAGCGGGGGGCAGCACAGATACGCAGTATTTT
clone_size: -; d_call: -; j_call: TRBJ2-4; v_call: TRBV30; cdr3_aa: CAWSPQLNIQYF; cdr3_nt: TGTGCCTGGAGTCCTCAGTTGAACATTCAGTACTTC
clone_size: once; d_call: TRBD2; j_call: TRBJ2-3; v_call: TRBV19; cdr3_aa: CASSMLAGGTDTQYF; cdr3_nt: TGTGCCAGTAGTATGCTAGCGGGGGGCACAGATACGCAGTATTTT
clone_size: -; d_call: -; j_call: TRBJ2-1; v_call: TRBV7-3; cdr3_aa: CASSLGVASNEQFF; cdr3_nt: TGTGCCAGCAGCTTGGGTGTAGCGTCCAATGAGCAGTTCTTC
clone_size: -; d_call: -; j_call: TRBJ1-1; v_call: TRBV4-1; cdr3_aa: CASSQERAGGEAFF; cdr3_nt: TGCGCCAGCAGCCAAGAGAGGGCCGGGGGTGAAGCTTTCTTT
clone_size: -; d_call: TRBD2; j_call: TRBJ2-3; v_call: TRBV13; cdr3_aa: CASSTNSGGAFNTQYF; cdr3_nt: TGTGCCAGCAGCACCAATAGCGGGGGGGCTTTTAATACGCAGTATTTT
clone_size: -; d_call: TRBD1; j_call: TRBJ2-7; v_call: TRBV6-1; cdr3_aa: CASSERQGLEQYF; cdr3_nt: TGTGCCAGCAGTGAGAGACAGGGTTTGGAGCAGTACTTC
clone_size: -; d_call: TRBD1; j_call: TRBJ2-2; v_call: TRBV5-4; cdr3_aa: CASTDRTGNTGELFF; cdr3_nt: TGTGCCAGCACCGACCGGACAGGGAACACCGGGGAGCTGTTTTTT
clone_size: -; d_call: -; j_call: TRBJ1-2; v_call: TRBV28; cdr3_aa: CASSLAYGYTF; cdr3_nt: TGTGCCAGCAGTCTGGCTTATGGCTACACCTTC
clone_size: few; d_call: TRBD2; j_call: TRBJ2-3; v_call: TRBV5-1; cdr3_aa: CASSLVGGLSTDTQYF; cdr3_nt: TGCGCCAGCAGCTTGGTCGGGGGACTAAGCACAGATACGCAGTATTTT
clone_size: -; d_call: -; j_call: TRBJ2-7; v_call: TRBV6-6; cdr3_aa: CASRGGDRPYEQYF; cdr3_nt: TGTGCCAGCAGGGGCGGGGACCGCCCTTACGAGCAGTACTTC
clone_size: -; d_call: -; j_call: TRBJ1-1; v_call: TRBV2; cdr3_aa: CASRSSGNTEAFF; cdr3_nt: TGTGCCAGCAGGTCCTCGGGGAACACTGAAGCTTTCTTT
clone_size: -; d_call: TRBD1; j_call: TRBJ2-7; v_call: TRBV5-1; cdr3_aa: CASSLGQGPYEQYF; cdr3_nt: TGCGCCAGCAGCTTGGGACAGGGACCCTACGAGCAGTACTTC
clone_size: -; d_call: TRBD2; j_call: TRBJ2-3; v_call: TRBV27; cdr3_aa: CASSGLAGGLDTQYF; cdr3_nt: TGTGCCAGCAGCGGACTAGCGGGGGGGCTGGATACGCAGTATTTT
clone_size: -; d_call: -; j_call: TRBJ1-1; v_call: TRBV5-1; cdr3_aa: CASSHPGRGAFF; cdr3_nt: TGCGCCAGCAGCCACCCGGGTAGGGGAGCTTTCTTT
clone_size: -; d_call: -; j_call: TRBJ1-1; v_call: TRBV21-1; cdr3_aa: CASSKDRGRDEAFF; cdr3_nt: TGTGCCAGCAGCAAGGACAGGGGCCGGGACGAAGCTTTCTTT